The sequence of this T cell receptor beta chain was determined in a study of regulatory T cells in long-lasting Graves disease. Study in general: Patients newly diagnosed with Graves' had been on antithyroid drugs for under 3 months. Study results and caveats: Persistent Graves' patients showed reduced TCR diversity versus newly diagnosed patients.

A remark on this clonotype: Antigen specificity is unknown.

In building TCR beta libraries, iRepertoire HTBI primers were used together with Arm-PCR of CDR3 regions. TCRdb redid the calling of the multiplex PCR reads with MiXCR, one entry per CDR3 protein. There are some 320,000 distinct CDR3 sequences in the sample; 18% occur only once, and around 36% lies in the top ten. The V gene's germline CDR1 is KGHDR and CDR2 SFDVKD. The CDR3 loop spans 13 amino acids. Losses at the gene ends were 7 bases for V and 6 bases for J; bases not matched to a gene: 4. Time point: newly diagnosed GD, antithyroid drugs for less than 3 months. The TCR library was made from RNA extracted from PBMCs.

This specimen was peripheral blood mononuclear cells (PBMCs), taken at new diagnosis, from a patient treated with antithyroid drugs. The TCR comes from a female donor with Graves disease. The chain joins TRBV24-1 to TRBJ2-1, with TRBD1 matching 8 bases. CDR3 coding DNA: TGTGCCACCAGGGACAGGGTACGCAATGAGCAGTTCTTC. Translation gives CATRDRVRNEQFF.